This is a list of T cell receptor beta chains from one sample in a study of T cells in Graves' hyperthyroidism and ophthalmopathy. TCRdb re-analysed the multiplex PCR reads in MiXCR, keeping a single row per CDR3 protein. The sample lists 300,000 or so distinct CDR3 sequences, around 16% occurring once. The sequenced sample was blood. These TCRs come from a man aged 25 to 40 with Graves' hyperthyroidism. The CDR3 runs from the conserved cysteine through the conserved F or W. The D gene is left open where the match is weak. A clone size is listed for some rows: how often the clone was seen (once, few, many), or a class if it is expanded.

clone_size d_call j_call cdr3_length v_call cdr3_nt cdr3_aa
- - TRBJ2-1 15 TRBV5-1 TGCGCCAGCAGCTTGGGCGTCCACGCCAGGGATGAGCAGTTCTTC CASSLGVHARDEQFF
few - TRBJ1-2 12 TRBV10-3 TGTGCCATCAGGGCCTACTCCTATGGCTACACCTTC CAIRAYSYGYTF
few - TRBJ1-1 15 TRBV18 TGTGCCAGCTCACCCAGTCGCGATACTCACTTTGAAGCTTTCTTT CASSPSRDTHFEAFF
- - TRBJ2-7 14 TRBV11-2 TGTGCCAGCAGCTTAAGGCAGACCCCCTACGAGCAGTACTTC CASSLRQTPYEQYF
many - TRBJ2-5 13 TRBV3-1 TGTGCCAGCAGCCAAAAAGGGGCGGAGACCCAGTACTTC CASSQKGAETQYF
- TRBD2 TRBJ2-7 13 TRBV7-9 TGTGCCAGTAGCCCCCGAGCGGGAGTGGAGCAGTACTTC CASSPRAGVEQYF
many - TRBJ1-5 15 TRBV6-6 TGTGCCAGCAGTTACTGGGGGGGGGCTGATCAGCCCCAGCATTTT CASSYWGGADQPQHF
few - TRBJ2-2 16 TRBV7-9 TGTGCCAGCAGCCCCCTTGAACGGGGGAACACCGGGGAGCTGTTTTTT CASSPLERGNTGELFF
few - TRBJ1-1 12 TRBV20-1 TGCAGTGCTAGAGGGGGGGACACTGAAGCTTTCTTT CSARGGDTEAFF
many - TRBJ1-5 15 TRBV28 TGTGCCAGCAGACCCGGAGGGGTGAGCAATCAGCCCCAGCATTTT CASRPGGVSNQPQHF
many - TRBJ2-7 17 TRBV28 TGTGCCAGCAGACCCCCGGCGGGCGGACCTAAATCCTACGAGCAGTACTTC CASRPPAGGPKSYEQYF
- - TRBJ1-2 17 TRBV18 TGTGCCAGCTCACCGCAACCGACGGGCGAAGCTAACTATGGCTACACCTTC CASSPQPTGEANYGYTF
- TRBD1 TRBJ2-2 14 TRBV30 TGTGCCTGTGAGGGACAGGGGAACACCGGGGAGCTGTTTTTT CACEGQGNTGELFF
many - TRBJ2-3 16 TRBV12-5 TGTGCTAGTGGTTTGGGACCTGACAGACTCACAGATACGCAGTATTTT CASGLGPDRLTDTQYF
many - TRBJ2-7 13 TRBV3-1 TGTGCCAGCAGCCAAGCTATCACCTACGAGCAGTACTTC CASSQAITYEQYF
few TRBD1 TRBJ1-1 20 TRBV20-1 TGCAGTGCCCACCGGGGGACAGGGGACTTTCCTATTATCCTAGTTCCTGAAGCTTTCTTT CSAHRGTGDFPIILVPEAFF
few TRBD1 TRBJ2-5 16 TRBV13 TGTGCCAGCAGCTCCCAGACAGGGGACTCGGGAGAGACCCAGTACTTC CASSSQTGDSGETQYF
many - TRBJ2-3 14 TRBV27 TGTGCCAGCAGCCCTAACAGAAGACAGGATACGCAGTATTTT CASSPNRRQDTQYF
- - TRBJ2-2 15 TRBV7-9 TGTGCCAGCAGCCACATCGACAGAGACACCGGGGAGCTGTTTTTT CASSHIDRDTGELFF
- - TRBJ2-1 18 TRBV20-1 TGCAGTGCTAAGGACGGCGAGATGACTGACCCCTTGGGCAATGAGCAGTTCTTC CSAKDGEMTDPLGNEQFF
few TRBD1 TRBJ2-6 14 TRBV2 TGTGCCAGCGGAGACAGGGCTGGGGCCAACGTCCTGACTTTC CASGDRAGANVLTF